The clone carrying this T cell receptor beta chain was picked up a small number of times. This entry belongs to a study of blood T cell repertoires in COVID-19. The assay was immunoSEQ multiplex PCR, and TCRdb's table has in-frame clones only and misses some. The table has about 150,000 clones, around 81% seen once; the top ten hold 10% to 15%. CDR1 is LNHDA, CDR2 SQIVND, per germline (reference sequence). After removal of 3 bases from V and 6 bases from J, the junction contained 5 bases not matched to a gene. This CDR3 has 15 amino acids. The chain is built from TRBV19 and TRBJ2-1, with 10 bases lining up with TRBD2. The TCR originated in a man aged 55 to 70 with active or convalescent COVID-19. Sequencing was performed on peripheral blood. CDR3 sequence (DNA): TGTGCCAGTAGTATCGGGACTAGCGTACTCAATGAGCAGTTCTTC. Translated, it gives CASSIGTSVLNEQFF. Variable domain in full (rest from reference TRBV19 and TRBJ2-1): DGGITQSPKYLFRKEGQNVTLSCEQNLNHDAMYWYRQDPGQGLRLIYYSQIVNDFQKGDIAEGYSVSREKKESFPLTVTSAQKNPTAFYLCASSIGTSVLNEQFFGPGTRLTVL.